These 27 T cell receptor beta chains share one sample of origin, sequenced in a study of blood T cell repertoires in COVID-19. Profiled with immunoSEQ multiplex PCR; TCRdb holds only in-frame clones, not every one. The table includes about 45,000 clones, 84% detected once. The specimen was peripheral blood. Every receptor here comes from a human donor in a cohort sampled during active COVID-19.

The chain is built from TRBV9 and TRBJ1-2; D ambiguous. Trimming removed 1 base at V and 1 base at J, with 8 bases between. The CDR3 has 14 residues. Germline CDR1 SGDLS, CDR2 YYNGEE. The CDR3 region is CASSVHSVNYGYTF. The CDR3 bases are TGTGCCAGCAGCGTACACTCCGTTAACTATGGCTACACCTTC.

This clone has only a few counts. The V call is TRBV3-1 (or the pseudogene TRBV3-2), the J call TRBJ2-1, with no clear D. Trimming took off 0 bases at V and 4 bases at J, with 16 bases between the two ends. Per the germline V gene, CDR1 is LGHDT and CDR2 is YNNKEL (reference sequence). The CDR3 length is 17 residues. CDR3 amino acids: CASSQDLPAAEYNEQFF. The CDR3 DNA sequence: TGTGCCAGCAGCCAAGATCTCCCGGCGGCGGAATACAATGAGCAGTTCTTC.

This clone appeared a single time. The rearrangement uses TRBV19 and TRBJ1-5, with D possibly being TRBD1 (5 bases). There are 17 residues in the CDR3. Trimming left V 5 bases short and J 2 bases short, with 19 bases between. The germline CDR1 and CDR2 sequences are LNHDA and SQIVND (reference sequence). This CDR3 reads CASSASRSGGGNQPQHF. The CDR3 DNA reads TGTGCCAGTAGTGCTTCACGGTCGGGGGGTGGCAATCAGCCCCAGCATTTT.

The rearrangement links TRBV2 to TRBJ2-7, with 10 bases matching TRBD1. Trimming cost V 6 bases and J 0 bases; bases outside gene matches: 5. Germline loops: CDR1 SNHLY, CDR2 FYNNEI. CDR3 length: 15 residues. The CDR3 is CASSAGTGDSYEQYF. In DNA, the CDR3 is TGTGCCAGCAGCGCCGGGACAGGGGACTCCTACGAGCAGTACTTC. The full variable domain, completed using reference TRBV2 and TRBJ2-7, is EPEVTQTPSHQVTQMGQEVILRCVPISNHLYFYWYRQILGQKVEFLVSFYNNEISEKSEIFDDQFSVERPDGSNFTLKIRSTKLEDSAMYFCASSAGTGDSYEQYFGPGTRLTVT.

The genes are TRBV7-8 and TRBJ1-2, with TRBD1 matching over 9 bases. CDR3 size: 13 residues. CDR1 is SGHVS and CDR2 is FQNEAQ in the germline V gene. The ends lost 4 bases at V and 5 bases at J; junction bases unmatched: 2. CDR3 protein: CASSSGQGYGYTF. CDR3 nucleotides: TGTGCCAGCAGCTCGGGACAGGGTTATGGCTACACCTTC. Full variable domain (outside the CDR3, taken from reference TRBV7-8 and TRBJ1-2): GAGVSQSPRYKVAKRGQDVALRCDPISGHVSLFWYQQALGQGPEFLTYFQNEAQLDKSGLPSDRFFAERPEGSVSTLKIQRTQQEDSAVYLCASSSGQGYGYTFGSGTRLTVV.

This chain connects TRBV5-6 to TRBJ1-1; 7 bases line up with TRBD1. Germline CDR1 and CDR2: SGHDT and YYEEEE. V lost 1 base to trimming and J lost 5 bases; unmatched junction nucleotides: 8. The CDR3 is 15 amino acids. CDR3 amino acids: CASSLIAGGITEAFF. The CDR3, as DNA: TGTGCCAGCAGCTTGATTGCAGGGGGTATTACTGAAGCTTTCTTT.

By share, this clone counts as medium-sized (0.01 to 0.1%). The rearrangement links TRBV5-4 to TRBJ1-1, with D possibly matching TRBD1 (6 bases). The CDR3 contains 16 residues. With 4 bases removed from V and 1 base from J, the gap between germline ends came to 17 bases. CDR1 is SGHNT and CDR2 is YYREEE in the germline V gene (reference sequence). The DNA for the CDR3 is TGTGCCAGCAGCAGGGACACACGGGTCGCGAACACTGAAGCTTTCTTT. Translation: CASSRDTRVANTEAFF.

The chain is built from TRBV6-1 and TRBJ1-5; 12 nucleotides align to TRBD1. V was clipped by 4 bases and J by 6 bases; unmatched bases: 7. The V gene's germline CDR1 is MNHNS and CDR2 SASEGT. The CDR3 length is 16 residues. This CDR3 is CASSGPGQGALQPQHF. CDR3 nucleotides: TGTGCCAGCAGTGGGCCGGGACAGGGGGCGCTTCAGCCCCAGCATTTT.

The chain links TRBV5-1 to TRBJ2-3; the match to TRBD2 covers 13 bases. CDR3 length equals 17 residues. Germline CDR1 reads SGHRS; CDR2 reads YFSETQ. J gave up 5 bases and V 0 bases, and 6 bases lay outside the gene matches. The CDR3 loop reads CASSLAWTSGGGDTQYF. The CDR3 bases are TGCGCCAGCAGCTTGGCCTGGACTAGCGGGGGAGGAGATACGCAGTATTTT.

The CDR3 nucleotides read TGTGCCAGCTCCCGAGGGACACTCTCAACTAATGAAAAACTGTTTTTT. This sequence encodes CASSRGTLSTNEKLFF. The chain has TRBV18 and TRBJ1-4; possibly TRBD1 for D (6 bases). CDR1 is KGHSH, CDR2 LQKENI, per germline. CDR3 length equals 16 residues. The V gene lost 6 bases and the J gene lost 0 bases, with 14 bases spanning the gap.

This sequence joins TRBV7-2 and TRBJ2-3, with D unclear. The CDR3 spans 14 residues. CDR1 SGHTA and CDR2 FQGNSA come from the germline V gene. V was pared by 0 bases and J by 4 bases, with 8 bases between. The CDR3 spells CASSLASQADTQYF. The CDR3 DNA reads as TGTGCCAGCAGCTTAGCTAGTCAAGCAGATACGCAGTATTTT. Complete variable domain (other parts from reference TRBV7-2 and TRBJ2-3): GAGVSQSPSNKVTEKGKDVELRCDPISGHTALYWYRQSLGQGLEFLIYFQGNSAPDKSGLPSDRFSAERTGGSVSTLTIQRTQQEDSAVYLCASSLASQADTQYFGPGTRLTVL.

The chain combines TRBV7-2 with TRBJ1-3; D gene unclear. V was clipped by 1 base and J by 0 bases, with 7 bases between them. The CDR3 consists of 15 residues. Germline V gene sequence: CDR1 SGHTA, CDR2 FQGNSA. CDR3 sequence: CASSLGSSSGNTIYF. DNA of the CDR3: TGTGCCAGCAGCTTAGGATCGAGCTCTGGAAACACCATATATTTT.

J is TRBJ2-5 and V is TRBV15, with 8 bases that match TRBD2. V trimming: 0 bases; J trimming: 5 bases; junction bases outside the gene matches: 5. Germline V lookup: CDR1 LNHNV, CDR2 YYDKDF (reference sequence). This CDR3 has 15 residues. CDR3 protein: CATSRDGAGAETQYF. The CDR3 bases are TGTGCCACCAGCAGAGATGGAGCGGGAGCTGAGACCCAGTACTTC.

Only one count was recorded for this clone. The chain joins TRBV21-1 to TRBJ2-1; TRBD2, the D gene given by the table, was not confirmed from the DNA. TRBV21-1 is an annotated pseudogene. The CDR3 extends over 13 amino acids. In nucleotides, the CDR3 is TGTGCCAGCAGCAATCTCGTCTACAATGAGCAGTTCTTC. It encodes CASSNLVYNEQFF.

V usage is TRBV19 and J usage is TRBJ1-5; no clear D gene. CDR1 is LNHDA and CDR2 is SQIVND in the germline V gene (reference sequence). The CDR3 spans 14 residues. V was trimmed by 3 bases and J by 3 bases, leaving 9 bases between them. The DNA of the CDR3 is TGTGCCAGTAGTATGTCGGGTGTCAATCAGCCCCAGCATTTT. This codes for CASSMSGVNQPQHF.

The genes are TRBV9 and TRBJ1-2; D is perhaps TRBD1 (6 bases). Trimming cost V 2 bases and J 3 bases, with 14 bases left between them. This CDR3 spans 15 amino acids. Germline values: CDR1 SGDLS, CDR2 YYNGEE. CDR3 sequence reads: CASSVGASGYYGYTF. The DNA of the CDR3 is TGTGCCAGCAGCGTGGGGGCCTCAGGGTACTATGGCTACACCTTC.

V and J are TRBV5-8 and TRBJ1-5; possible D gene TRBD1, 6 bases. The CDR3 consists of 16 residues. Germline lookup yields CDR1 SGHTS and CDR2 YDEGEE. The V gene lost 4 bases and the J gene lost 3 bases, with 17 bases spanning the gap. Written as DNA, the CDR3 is TGTGCCAGCAGCCCTACCGGGACAAACTACAATCAGCCCCAGCATTTT. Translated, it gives CASSPTGTNYNQPQHF. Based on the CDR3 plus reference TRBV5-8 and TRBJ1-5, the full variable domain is EAGVTQSPTHLIKTRGQQATLRCSPISGHTSVYWYQQALGLGLQFLLWYDEGEERNRGNFPPRFSGRQFPNYSSELNVNALELEDSALYLCASSPTGTNYNQPQHFGDGTRLSIL.

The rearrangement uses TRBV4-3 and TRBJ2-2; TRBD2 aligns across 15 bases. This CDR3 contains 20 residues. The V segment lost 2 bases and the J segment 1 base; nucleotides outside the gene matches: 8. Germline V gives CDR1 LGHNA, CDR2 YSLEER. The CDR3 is CASSQSAGLAGGQNTGELFF. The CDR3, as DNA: TGCGCCAGCAGCCAAAGCGCGGGACTAGCGGGGGGCCAGAACACCGGGGAGCTGTTTTTT.

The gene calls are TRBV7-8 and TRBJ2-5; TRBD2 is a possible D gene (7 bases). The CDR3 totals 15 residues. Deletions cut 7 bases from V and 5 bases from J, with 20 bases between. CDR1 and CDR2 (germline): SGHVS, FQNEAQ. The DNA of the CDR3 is TGTGCCAGCACCGGGGGGAATAGGGGGGCGGAGACCCAGTACTTC. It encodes CASTGGNRGAETQYF.

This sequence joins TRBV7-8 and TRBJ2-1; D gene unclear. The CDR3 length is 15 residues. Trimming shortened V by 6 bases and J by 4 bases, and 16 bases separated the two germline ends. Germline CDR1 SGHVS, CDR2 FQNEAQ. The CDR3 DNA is TGTGCCAGCAGGTCCCAGCGAAGCTCATACAATGAGCAGTTCTTC. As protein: CASRSQRSSYNEQFF.

The CDR3 sequence: CATGVGVANQPQHF. The CDR3 coding sequence is TGTGCCACCGGGGTGGGAGTAGCCAATCAGCCCCAGCATTTT. The chain joins TRBV24-1 to TRBJ1-5; D remains unclear. This CDR3 contains 14 residues. CDR1 KGHDR and CDR2 SFDVKD come from the germline V gene. Trimming pared 9 bases from V and 3 bases from J, leaving 14 bases between.

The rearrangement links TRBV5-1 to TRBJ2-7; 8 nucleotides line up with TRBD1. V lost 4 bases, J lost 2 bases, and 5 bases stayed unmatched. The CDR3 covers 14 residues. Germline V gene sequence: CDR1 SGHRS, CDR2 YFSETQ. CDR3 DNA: TGCGCCAGCAGCCTACAGGGGGGACCCTACGAGCAGTACTTC. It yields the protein CASSLQGGPYEQYF. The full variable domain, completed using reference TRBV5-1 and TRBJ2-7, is KAGVTQTPRYLIKTRGQQVTLSCSPISGHRSVSWYQQTPGQGLQFLFEYFSETQRNKGNFPGRFSGRQFSNSRSEMNVSTLELGDSALYLCASSLQGGPYEQYFGPGTRLTVT.

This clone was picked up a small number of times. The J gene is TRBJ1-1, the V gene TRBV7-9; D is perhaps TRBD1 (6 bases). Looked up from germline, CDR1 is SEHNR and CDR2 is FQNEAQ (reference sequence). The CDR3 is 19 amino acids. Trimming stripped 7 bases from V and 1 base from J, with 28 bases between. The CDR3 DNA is TGTGCCAGCAAGGGGGACCCACAAGACATATGGGACAAGAACACTGAAGCTTTCTTT. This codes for CASKGDPQDIWDKNTEAFF.

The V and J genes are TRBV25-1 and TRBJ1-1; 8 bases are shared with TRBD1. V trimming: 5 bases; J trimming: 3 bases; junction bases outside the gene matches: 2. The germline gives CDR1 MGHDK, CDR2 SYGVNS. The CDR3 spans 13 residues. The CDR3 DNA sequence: TGTGCCAGCAGTACACAGGGGGACACTGAAGCTTTCTTT. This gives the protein CASSTQGDTEAFF.

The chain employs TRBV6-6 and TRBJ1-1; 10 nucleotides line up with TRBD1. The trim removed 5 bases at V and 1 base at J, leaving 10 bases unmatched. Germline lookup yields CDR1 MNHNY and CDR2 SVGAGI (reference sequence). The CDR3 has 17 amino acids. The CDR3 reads CASSPSGQGYQNTEAFF. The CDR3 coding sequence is TGTGCCAGCAGTCCATCGGGACAGGGGTACCAGAACACTGAAGCTTTCTTT.

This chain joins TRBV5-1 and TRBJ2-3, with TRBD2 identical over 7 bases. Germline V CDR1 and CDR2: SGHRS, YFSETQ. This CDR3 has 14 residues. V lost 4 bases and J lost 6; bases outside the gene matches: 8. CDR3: CASSPGLVGDTQYF. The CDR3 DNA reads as TGCGCCAGCAGCCCCGGACTAGTGGGGGATACGCAGTATTTT.

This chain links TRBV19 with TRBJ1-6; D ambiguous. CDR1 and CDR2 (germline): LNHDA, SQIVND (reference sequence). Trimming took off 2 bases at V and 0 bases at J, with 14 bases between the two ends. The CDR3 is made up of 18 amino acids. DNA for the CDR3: TGTGCCAGTAGTATATCCCGCCCTGGGAGCTCCTATAATTCACCCCTCCACTTT. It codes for CASSISRPGSSYNSPLHF. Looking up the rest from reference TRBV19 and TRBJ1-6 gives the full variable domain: DGGITQSPKYLFRKEGQNVTLSCEQNLNHDAMYWYRQDPGQGLRLIYYSQIVNDFQKGDIAEGYSVSREKKESFPLTVTSAQKNPTAFYLCASSISRPGSSYNSPLHFGNGTRLTVT.